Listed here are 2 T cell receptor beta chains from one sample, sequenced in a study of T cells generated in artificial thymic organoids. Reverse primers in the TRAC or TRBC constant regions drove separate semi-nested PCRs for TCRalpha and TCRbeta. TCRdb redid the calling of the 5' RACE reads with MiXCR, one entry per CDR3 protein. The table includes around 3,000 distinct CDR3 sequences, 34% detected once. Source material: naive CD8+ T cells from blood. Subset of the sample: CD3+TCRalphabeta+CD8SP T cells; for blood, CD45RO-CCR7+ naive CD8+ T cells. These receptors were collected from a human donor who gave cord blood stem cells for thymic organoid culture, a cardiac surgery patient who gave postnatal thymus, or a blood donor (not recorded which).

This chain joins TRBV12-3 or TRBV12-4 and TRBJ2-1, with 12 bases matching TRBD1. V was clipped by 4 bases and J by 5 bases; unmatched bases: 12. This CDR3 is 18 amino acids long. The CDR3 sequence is CASSYTGQGALRDNEQFF. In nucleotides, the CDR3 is TGTGCCAGCAGTTACACGGGACAGGGGGCTTTAAGGGACAATGAGCAGTTCTTC.

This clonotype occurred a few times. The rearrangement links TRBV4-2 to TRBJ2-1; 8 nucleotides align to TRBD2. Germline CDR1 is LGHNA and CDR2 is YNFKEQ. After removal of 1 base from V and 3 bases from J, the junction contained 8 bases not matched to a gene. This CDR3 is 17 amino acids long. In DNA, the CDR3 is TGTGCCAGCAGCCAAGGGGTTGACGGGGGGGTCTACAATGAGCAGTTCTTC. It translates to CASSQGVDGGVYNEQFF.